Listed here are 7 T cell receptor beta chains from one sample, sequenced in a study of blood T cell repertoires in COVID-19. Assay used: immunoSEQ multiplex PCR; TCRdb lists only in-frame clones, some missing. The sample includes 25,000 to 35,000 clones, roughly 87% seen only once; the top ten take 5.4%. Sequencing input: peripheral blood. These receptors were taken from a man aged 60 to 69 with active COVID-19.

The chain employs TRBV3-1 (or the pseudogene TRBV3-2) and TRBJ2-5; TRBD2 matches 9 bases. With V trimmed by 2 bases and J by 1 base, 2 bases remained unmatched. The CDR3 is 15 amino acids. CDR1 and CDR2 (germline): LGHDT, YNNKEL (reference sequence). The CDR3 coding sequence is TGTGCCAGCAGCCAACTAGCGGGGCTCCAAGAGACCCAGTACTTC. As protein: CASSQLAGLQETQYF.

The chain combines TRBV15 with TRBJ1-1, with D uncertain. Deletions cut 8 bases from V and 1 base from J, with 8 bases between. This CDR3 has 12 amino acids. Germline CDR1 is LNHNV and CDR2 is YYDKDF (reference sequence). CDR3 residues: CATARGNTEAFF. The CDR3 DNA reads TGTGCCACCGCCCGAGGGAACACTGAAGCTTTCTTT. The full variable domain, completed using reference TRBV15 and TRBJ1-1, is DAMVIQNPRYQVTQFGKPVTLSCSQTLNHNVMYWYQQKSSQAPKLLFHYYDKDFNNEADTPDNFQSRRPNTSFCFLDIRSPGLGDTAMYLCATARGNTEAFFGQGTRLTVV.

The chain couples TRBV7-9 to TRBJ2-3; D call uncertain. Germline V CDR1 and CDR2: SEHNR, FQNEAQ (reference sequence). V lost 3 bases and J lost 1, with 8 bases in between. The CDR3 runs 14 residues. The CDR3 bases are TGTGCCAGCAGCTTTTGGGCGCGCACAGATACGCAGTATTTT. Its translation: CASSFWARTDTQYF.

In nucleotides, the CDR3 is TGCGCCAGCAGCCAACCACAGAAGGATACGCAGTATTTT. Residues: CASSQPQKDTQYF. V is TRBV4-1 and J is TRBJ2-3; D gene ambiguous. Looked up from germline, CDR1 is MGHRA and CDR2 is YSYEKL. The CDR3 runs 13 residues. The ends were cut back, 2 bases at V and 6 bases at J, with 9 bases in the middle.

The gene calls are TRBV7-9 and TRBJ1-1; D unclear. The CDR3 has 15 residues. Germline V gives CDR1 SEHNR, CDR2 FQNEAQ (reference sequence). Trimming took off 3 bases at V and 1 base at J, with 12 bases between the two ends. The CDR3 loop reads CASSFPGPSNTEAFF. Here the CDR3 DNA reads TGTGCCAGCAGCTTTCCGGGTCCCTCGAACACTGAAGCTTTCTTT.

In regard to this clone: At one end the junction does not follow the germline gene, possibly because of a read error. The rearrangement links TRBV6-1 to TRBJ2-7, with 10 bases fitting TRBD2. Germline V lookup: CDR1 MNHNS, CDR2 SASEGT. The CDR3 has 15 residues. The CDR3 loop reads CASREAGGNSYEQYF. CDR3 nucleotides: TGTGCCAGCAGGGAAGCGGGGGGGAACTCCTACGAGCAGTACTTC.

This clone was recorded only once. This sequence joins TRBV6-1 and TRBJ1-2, with unresolved D. Trimming pared 4 bases from V and 4 bases from J, leaving 19 bases between. Germline assignment: CDR1 MNHNS and CDR2 SASEGT. This CDR3 contains 16 residues. In DNA form, the CDR3 reads TGTGCCAGCAGTGCCCCGGGTCCCCCTAATATCTATGGCTACACCTTC. It yields the protein CASSAPGPPNIYGYTF.